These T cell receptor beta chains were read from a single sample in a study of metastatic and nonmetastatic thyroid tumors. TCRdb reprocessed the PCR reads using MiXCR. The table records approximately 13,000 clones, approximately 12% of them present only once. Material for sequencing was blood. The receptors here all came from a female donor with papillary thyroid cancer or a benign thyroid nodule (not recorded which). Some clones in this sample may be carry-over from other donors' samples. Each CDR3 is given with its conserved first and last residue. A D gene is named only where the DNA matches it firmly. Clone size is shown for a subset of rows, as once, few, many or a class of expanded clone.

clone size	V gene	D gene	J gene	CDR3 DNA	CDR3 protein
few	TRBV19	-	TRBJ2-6	TGTGCCAGTCTGGCCCCTGGGGCCAACGTCCTGACTTTC	CASLAPGANVLTF
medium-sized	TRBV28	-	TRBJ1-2	TGTGCCAGCAGTTTAAGAGGCTATGGCTACACCTTC	CASSLRGYGYTF
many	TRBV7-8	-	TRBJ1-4	TGTGCCAGCAGCCCAGGGGCAACTAATGAAAAACTGTTTTTT	CASSPGATNEKLFF
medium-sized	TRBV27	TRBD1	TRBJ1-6	TGTGCCAGCAGTCCCCTTTGGGACAGAGTTAATTCACCCCTCCACTTT	CASSPLWDRVNSPLHF
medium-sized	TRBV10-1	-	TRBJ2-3	TGCGCCAGCAGTGATGATCCGGCCTGGGGAGATACGCAGTATTTT	CASSDDPAWGDTQYF
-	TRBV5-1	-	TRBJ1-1	TGCGCCAGCAGCTTGGCCGGGGGCAGGGGCACTGAAGCTTTCTTT	CASSLAGGRGTEAFF
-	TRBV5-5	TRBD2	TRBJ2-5	TGTGCCAGCAGCCTGGGACTAGCGTCCCAAGAGACCCAGTACTTC	CASSLGLASQETQYF
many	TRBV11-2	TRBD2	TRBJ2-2	TGTGCCAGCAGCCGTCAGCGGGGCACCGGGGAGCTGTTTTTT	CASSRQRGTGELFF
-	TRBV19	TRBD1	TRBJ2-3	TGTGCCAGTAGTATTAGGACAGGGGCTGGCATGGATACGCAGTATTTT	CASSIRTGAGMDTQYF
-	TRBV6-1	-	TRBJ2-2	TGTGCCAGAAGTGAGATCACATGGACACCGTGGGAGATGTTTTTT	CARSEITWTPWEMFF
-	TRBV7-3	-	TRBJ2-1	TGTGCCAGCAGCCGTAGAACTCTCAGAGGTGAGCAGTTCTTC	CASSRRTLRGEQFF
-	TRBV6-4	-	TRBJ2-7	TGTGCCAGCAGTACGAGCGGAACCTCCTACGAGCAGTACTTC	CASSTSGTSYEQYF
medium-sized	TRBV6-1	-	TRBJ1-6	TGTGCCAGCATCTTAAGTTCCTATAATTCACCCCTCCACTTT	CASILSSYNSPLHF
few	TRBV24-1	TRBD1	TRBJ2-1	TGTGCCACCAGTCTTGGGACAGGGTTTGGTGGTGAGCAGTTCTTC	CATSLGTGFGGEQFF
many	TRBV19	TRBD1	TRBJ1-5	TGTGCCAGTAGTCACACCCCAGGGGGATATCAGCCCCAGCATTTT	CASSHTPGGYQPQHF
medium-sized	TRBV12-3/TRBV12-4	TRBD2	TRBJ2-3	TGTGCCAGCAGTTTACTAGCGGGAGTTCGGACAGATACGCAGTATTTT	CASSLLAGVRTDTQYF
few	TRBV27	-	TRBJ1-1	TGTGCCAGCAGTTCGAGGCGAGAGGCCACTGAAGCTTTCTTT	CASSSRREATEAFF
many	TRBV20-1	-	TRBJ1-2	TGCAGTGCTAGACAGGGCAGCATCTATGGCTACACCTTC	CSARQGSIYGYTF
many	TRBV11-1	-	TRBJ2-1	TGTGCCAGCAGCCCAAGCGGGTCTAGCTCCTACAATGAGCAGTTCTTC	CASSPSGSSSYNEQFF
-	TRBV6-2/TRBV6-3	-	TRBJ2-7	TGTGCCAGCAGTCCCGAGGAAGCGTGGGAGCAGTACTTC	CASSPEEAWEQYF
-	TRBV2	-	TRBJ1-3	TGTGCCAGCAGTGAAGGTAACTCTGGAAACACCATATATTTT	CASSEGNSGNTIYF
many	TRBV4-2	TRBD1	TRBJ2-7	TGTGCCAGCAGCCCATCGGGACAGGGTCGGCACGAGCAGTACTTC	CASSPSGQGRHEQYF
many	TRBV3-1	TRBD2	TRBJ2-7	TGTGCCAGCAGCCAAGATCCGAGCGGGAGGAGGGAGCAGTACTTC	CASSQDPSGRREQYF
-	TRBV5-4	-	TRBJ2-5	TGTGCCAGCAGCCCTTTAGTTAGTCAAGAGACCCAGTACTTC	CASSPLVSQETQYF
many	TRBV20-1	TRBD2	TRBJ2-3	TGCAGTGCTAGCTCTAGCGGCGATAGCACAGATACGCAGTATTTT	CSASSSGDSTDTQYF
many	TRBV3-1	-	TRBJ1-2	TGTGCCAGCAGCCAAGGAGACTATGGCTACACCTTC	CASSQGDYGYTF
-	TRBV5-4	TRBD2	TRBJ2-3	TGTGCCAGCAGCTTACCTAGCGGGTGGGCCCATCCAGATCCGCAGTATTTT	CASSLPSGWAHPDPQYF
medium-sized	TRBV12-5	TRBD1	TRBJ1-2	TGTGCTAGTGGTCCCCCGACAGGGGCAGGTGGCTACACCTTC	CASGPPTGAGGYTF
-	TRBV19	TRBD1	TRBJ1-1	TGTGCCATTACCCGACAGGGGTGGGACACTGAAGCTTCCTTT	CAITRQGWDTEASF